These 5 T cell receptor beta chains were all obtained from the same sample, sequenced in a study of Graves' ophthalmopathy and Graves' hyperthyroidism. As the template, RNA transcripts were used to amplify TCR beta CDR3 regions. A first-round RT-PCR used HTBI primers, followed by a second-round multiplex PCR. TCRdb re-derived calls from the multiplex PCR reads in MiXCR, one entry per CDR3 protein. The table records 450,000 to 600,000 distinct CDR3 sequences, about two fifths of them present only once. Source material: peripheral blood or thyroid tissue (not recorded which). These receptors originate from an adult man with Graves' hyperthyroidism.

This clonotype has a handful of counts. The chain has TRBV7-9 and TRBJ2-7; no firm D call. Germline assignment: CDR1 SEHNR and CDR2 FQNEAQ (reference sequence). The length of the CDR3 is 14 residues. Trimming cost V 0 bases and J 4 bases, with 10 bases left between them. The CDR3 loop is CASSLAGLDYEQYF. For the CDR3, the DNA is TGTGCCAGCAGCTTAGCGGGATTGGATTACGAGCAGTACTTC.

The V gene is TRBV7-9, the J gene TRBJ2-7, with D perhaps matching TRBD1 (5 bases). Trimming cost V 6 bases and J 4 bases, with 10 bases left between them. The germline CDR1 and CDR2 sequences are SEHNR and FQNEAQ (reference sequence). This CDR3 has 12 residues. The CDR3 bases are TGTGCCAGCAGGTACCAGGGTTACGAGCAGTACTTC. It specifies CASRYQGYEQYF.

This rearrangement joins TRBV7-6 to TRBJ2-3; a weak D match, TRBD1 (6 bases). The germline V and J ends were trimmed by 1 base and 0 bases, with 11 bases remaining between them. Germline-derived CDR1 and CDR2 are SGHVS and FNYEAQ. The CDR3 consists of 16 residues. CDR3: CASSLGVRGSTDTQYF. The CDR3 DNA reads TGTGCCAGCAGCTTAGGTGTCAGGGGAAGCACAGATACGCAGTATTTT.

In this sample, this clonotype turned up many times. The V call is TRBV19, the J call TRBJ1-1, with 10 bases matching TRBD1. In germline, CDR1 is LNHDA, CDR2 SQIVND (reference sequence). The CDR3 covers 15 residues. J was trimmed by 4 bases and V by 5 bases; bases with no gene match: 7. The CDR3 bases are TGTGCCAGTAGTCTTGGGACAGGGGTTCGCACTGAAGCTTTCTTT. Translation: CASSLGTGVRTEAFF.

The chain combines TRBV27 with TRBJ1-5; 7 bases fit TRBD1. The junction had 6 bases not matched to a gene; V was cut back by 5 bases and J by 5 bases. CDR1 and CDR2 (germline): MNHEY, SMNVEV (reference sequence). The CDR3 has 14 residues. The CDR3 DNA reads as TGTGCCAGCAGTCCAGGGGGTATCTATCAGCCCCAGCATTTT. Translating it yields CASSPGGIYQPQHF.